The 28 T cell receptor beta chains listed next were all sequenced from one sample in a study of shared clonotypes between healthy human individuals. Method: immunoSEQ multiplex PCR; TCRdb's copy keeps in-frame clones and lacks some. Of 2 million or so clones in the sample, about 95% were seen once. The material sequenced was naive CD4+ T cells sorted from blood. As for subset: CD45RA+ positively selected. These receptors were obtained from a man aged 18 to 30 in good health.

Only a few counts were recorded for this clone. The same CDR3 arises from other DNA sequences in this sample as well. V is TRBV2 and J is TRBJ1-5, with D maybe TRBD1 (5 bases). Germline V gives CDR1 SNHLY, CDR2 FYNNEI. The V gene lost 0 bases and the J gene lost 2 bases, with 5 bases spanning the gap. This CDR3 is built from 14 residues. The CDR3, as DNA: TGTGCCAGCAGTGAAGCGACAGGCAATCAGCCCCAGCATTTT. It codes for CASSEATGNQPQHF. The variable domain in full, completed from reference TRBV2 and TRBJ1-5, reads EPEVTQTPSHQVTQMGQEVILRCVPISNHLYFYWYRQILGQKVEFLVSFYNNEISEKSEIFDDQFSVERPDGSNFTLKIRSTKLEDSAMYFCASSEATGNQPQHFGDGTRLSIL.

Written as DNA, the CDR3 is TGTGCCAGCGACAAAAGGGGGAACACTGAAGCTTTCTTT. It translates to CASDKRGNTEAFF. V is TRBV30 and J is TRBJ1-1; possibly TRBD1 for D (5 bases). Germline CDR1 is GTSNPN and CDR2 is SVGIG (reference sequence). Trimming pared 8 bases from V and 1 base from J, leaving 14 bases between. The CDR3 is made up of 13 amino acids.

The V gene is TRBV6-5, the J gene TRBJ1-4; 8 bases fit TRBD1. CDR1 is MNHEY, CDR2 SVGAGI, per germline. The trim removed 6 bases at V and 8 bases at J, leaving 8 bases unmatched. The CDR3 has 14 residues. CDR3 loop: CASSPRGLEEKLFF. CDR3 nucleotides: TGTGCCAGCAGCCCCAGGGGGCTTGAGGAAAAACTGTTTTTT.

The chain's CDR3 is CASSSTLNAGEKLFF. CDR3 DNA: TGCGCCAGCAGCTCTACTCTAAACGCGGGTGAAAAACTGTTTTTT. The chain joins TRBV5-1 to TRBJ1-4; no reliable D call. V dropped 3 bases and J dropped 7 bases, with 16 bases sitting between them. The CDR3 totals 15 residues. Per the germline V gene, CDR1 is SGHRS and CDR2 is YFSETQ.

The chain carries TRBV4-3 and TRBJ1-3; weak D call: TRBD1 (5 bases). The CDR3 runs to 18 residues. Looked up from germline, CDR1 is LGHNA and CDR2 is YSLEER. V was cut by 1 base and J by 1 base, with 17 bases left in between. The CDR3 reads CASSQVGGTTGSGNTIYF. In DNA form, the CDR3 reads TGCGCCAGCAGCCAAGTTGGGGGGACTACGGGATCTGGAAACACCATATATTTT.

The genes are TRBV10-2 and TRBJ2-1; TRBD2 agrees at 9 bases. V was pared by 2 bases and J by 5 bases, with 10 bases of the junction left unmatched. The CDR3 consists of 17 residues. Germline loops: CDR1 WSHSY, CDR2 SAAADI. DNA of the CDR3: TGCGCCAGCAGTGAGCCCAAAGGGGTAGCGGGAGACAATGAGCAGTTCTTC. Its translation is CASSEPKGVAGDNEQFF.

In DNA, the CDR3 is TGCAGCGTTGTAGGGACAGTTGGGCCCTCTGAAGCTTTCTTT. Its protein product is CSVVGTVGPSEAFF. The chain employs TRBV29-1 and TRBJ1-1; 7 positions match TRBD1. The V and J ends lost 4 bases and 6 bases, in that order; junction bases with no gene match: 11. Looked up from germline, CDR1 is SQVTM and CDR2 is ANQGSEA. There are 14 residues in the CDR3.

As concerns this clone: Germline is not matched at one junction end, which may reflect a read error. The sample holds other DNA sequences that translate to the same CDR3. V and J are TRBV7-2 and TRBJ1-1, with unresolved D. This CDR3 region has 13 residues. From germline, CDR1 is SGHTA and CDR2 FQGNSA. This CDR3 is CASSLASYTEAFF. The CDR3 coding sequence is TGTGCCAGCAGCCTAGCCAGCTACACTGAAGCTTTCTTT. Looking up the rest from reference TRBV7-2 and TRBJ1-1 gives the full variable domain: GAGVSQSPSNKVTEKGKDVELRCDPISGHTALYWYRQSLGQGLEFLIYFQGNSAPDKSGLPSDRFSAERTGGSVSTLTIQRTQQEDSAVYLCASSLASYTEAFFGQGTRLTVV.

The chain joins TRBV6-5 to TRBJ1-2; TRBD1 might be the D (6 bases). There are 13 residues in the CDR3. Trimming removed 5 bases from V and 2 bases from J, with 9 bases in between. Germline V CDR1 and CDR2: MNHEY, SVGAGI. CDR3 region: CASSITGNYGYTF. In DNA form, the CDR3 reads TGTGCCAGCAGTATCACAGGGAACTATGGCTACACCTTC.

This chain connects TRBV6-6 to TRBJ1-6; D call uncertain. This CDR3 has 16 residues. The germline V gene encodes CDR1 MNHNY and CDR2 SVGAGI (reference sequence). The V end lost 0 bases, the J end lost 1 base, and 7 bases lay between the germline ends. CDR3 in DNA: TGTGCCAGCAGTTACTCGACGAGTTCCTATAATTCACCCCTCCACTTT. It yields the protein CASSYSTSSYNSPLHF.

The chain uses TRBV19 and TRBJ2-7; 8 bases align to TRBD1. Germline V CDR1 and CDR2: LNHDA, SQIVND (reference sequence). The length of the CDR3 is 14 residues. The junction had 4 bases not matched to a gene; V was cut back by 4 bases and J by 2 bases. CDR3: CASSRPGGPYEQYF. In DNA form, the CDR3 reads TGTGCCAGTAGTAGGCCAGGGGGCCCCTACGAGCAGTACTTC.

The chain combines TRBV6-5 with TRBJ2-5; TRBD1 is a possible D gene (5 bases). CDR3 size: 13 residues. Looked up from germline, CDR1 is MNHEY and CDR2 is SVGAGI. V lost 5 bases and J lost 7, with 14 bases in between. CDR3 DNA: TGTGCCAGCAGTATGACAGCCTGGGGGACCCAGTACTTC. Translation: CASSMTAWGTQYF.

V gene TRBV5-1 combines with J gene TRBJ2-2; TRBD2 agrees at 11 bases. The ends lost 4 bases at V and 9 bases at J; junction bases unmatched: 11. Germline V gene data show CDR1 as SGHRS and CDR2 as YFSETQ. The CDR3 length is 16 residues. The CDR3 spells CASSPGTSGTKRELFF. In nucleotides, the CDR3 is TGCGCCAGCAGCCCCGGGACTAGCGGTACAAAACGGGAGCTGTTTTTT.

This chain uses TRBV19 with TRBJ1-3; D unresolved. This CDR3 has 16 residues. Trimming shortened V by 7 bases and J by 7 bases, and 23 bases separated the two germline ends. Germline V CDR1 and CDR2: LNHDA, SQIVND (reference sequence). The CDR3 DNA is TGTGCCAGTACTGGACGATTCGGGGAAAACTTCAACACCATATATTTT. Its protein is CASTGRFGENFNTIYF.

This rearrangement joins TRBV11-2 to TRBJ2-2; possible D gene TRBD1, 5 bases. Looked up from germline, CDR1 is SGHAT and CDR2 is FQNNGV. V was clipped by 3 bases and J by 0 bases, with 11 bases between them. This CDR3 region has 16 residues. The CDR3 nucleotides read TGTGCCAGCAGCTTTGTGGGGCACGCGAACACCGGGGAGCTGTTTTTT. Protein: CASSFVGHANTGELFF.

The CDR3 loop is CAWSDQNEQFF. DNA of the CDR3: TGTGCCTGGAGTGACCAAAATGAGCAGTTCTTC. This chain uses TRBV30 with TRBJ2-1; D gene uncertain. Germline V CDR1 and CDR2: GTSNPN, SVGIG (reference sequence). This CDR3 has 11 residues. V lost 1 base to trimming and J lost 7 bases, with 5 bases between them.

The chain recombines TRBV28 with TRBJ1-2; D call uncertain. The length of the CDR3 is 15 residues. In germline, CDR1 is MDHEN, CDR2 SYDVKM. The V end lost 3 bases, the J end lost 3 bases, and 14 bases lay between the germline ends. The CDR3 is CASSLTRAGYYGYTF. The CDR3 region has the DNA TGTGCCAGCAGTTTGACGCGGGCTGGATACTATGGCTACACCTTC.

CDR3 nucleotide sequence: TGTGCCAGCTCATTACAAGGTTCAGATCAGCCCCAGCATTTT. Encoded protein: CASSLQGSDQPQHF. The chain uses TRBV18 and TRBJ1-5; D call uncertain. The V end lost 5 bases, the J end lost 5 bases, and 13 bases lay between the germline ends. CDR3 size: 14 residues. CDR1 is KGHSH, CDR2 LQKENI, per germline.

This chain's CDR3 is CASSEALPGELFF. The CDR3 DNA is TGTGCCAGCAGTGAAGCGCTTCCGGGCGAACTGTTTTTT. The rearrangement uses TRBV2 and TRBJ2-2, with unresolved D. CDR1 is SNHLY and CDR2 is FYNNEI in the germline V gene. V gave up 0 bases and J gave up 14 bases, with 13 bases separating them. This CDR3 region has 13 residues. Variable domain in full (rest from reference TRBV2 and TRBJ2-2): EPEVTQTPSHQVTQMGQEVILRCVPISNHLYFYWYRQILGQKVEFLVSFYNNEISEKSEIFDDQFSVERPDGSNFTLKIRSTKLEDSAMYFCASSEALPGELFFGEGSRLTVL.

This rearrangement joins TRBV29-1 to TRBJ1-1, with D possibly matching TRBD1 (5 bases). Per germline, CDR1 SQVTM and CDR2 ANQGSEA. The CDR3 has 15 residues. Trimming stripped 4 bases from V and 0 bases from J, with 15 bases between. CDR3 loop: CSVADSNLLNTEAFF. For the CDR3, the DNA is TGCAGCGTTGCCGACAGCAACCTTTTGAACACTGAAGCTTTCTTT.

The J gene is TRBJ2-3, the V gene TRBV25-1; a possible D gene is TRBD1 (5 bases). Germline V lookup: CDR1 MGHDK, CDR2 SYGVNS. V was cut by 6 bases and J by 2 bases, with 12 bases left in between. The length of the CDR3 is 14 residues. The CDR3 DNA sequence: TGTGCCAGCAGGGGGCGGACCACCACAGATACGCAGTATTTT. This translates into CASRGRTTTDTQYF.

The chain combines TRBV10-3 with TRBJ1-1, with D unresolved. This CDR3 is 12 amino acids long. Germline CDR1 reads ENHRY; CDR2 reads SYGVKD. V lost 0 bases to trimming and J lost 10 bases, with 9 bases between them. CDR3 sequence reads: CAISESEGTAFF. For the CDR3, the DNA is TGTGCCATCAGTGAGTCGGAGGGTACAGCTTTCTTT.

The chain links TRBV6-6 to TRBJ2-3; D unresolved. Trimming shortened V by 3 bases and J by 5 bases, and 6 bases separated the two germline ends. CDR1 and CDR2 from the germline V gene are MNHNY and SVGAGI (reference sequence). The length of the CDR3 is 12 residues. CDR3 bases: TGTGCCAGCAGTTATGTTATAGATACGCAGTATTTT. Its protein is CASSYVIDTQYF.

In the case of this clone: Other nucleotide sequences from this sample produce the same CDR3. The chain joins TRBV6-5 to TRBJ2-7; 10 bases fit TRBD2. The V gene end was trimmed by 4 bases and the J gene end by 0 bases; junction bases not matched to a gene: 3. Germline CDR1 MNHEY, CDR2 SVGAGI. This CDR3 is 15 amino acids long. CDR3 region: CASSSRTSGSYEQYF. The CDR3 DNA sequence: TGTGCCAGCAGTTCCCGGACTAGCGGCTCCTACGAGCAGTACTTC.

This clone came up once. The chain carries TRBV21-1 and TRBJ1-2; the table names TRBD1, a call not compared with the DNA. TRBV21-1 is labeled a pseudogene. The CDR3 loop spans 16 amino acids. The CDR3 DNA follows: TGTGCCAGCACTAAAAGGGGAACACCGACTAACTATGGCTACACCTTC. This sequence encodes CASTKRGTPTNYGYTF.

Details on this clone: Within the sample, other DNA sequences also encode this same CDR3. The V call is TRBV18, the J call TRBJ1-5, with 8 bases lining up with TRBD1. Germline lookup yields CDR1 KGHSH and CDR2 LQKENI. The CDR3 is made up of 14 amino acids. Losses at the gene ends were 6 bases for V and 4 bases for J; bases not matched to a gene: 5. The DNA of the CDR3 is TGTGCCAGCTCCCTAGGACAGGGAAATCAGCCCCAGCATTTT. Translation: CASSLGQGNQPQHF.

This clone was seen only a few times. The V gene is TRBV6-5, the J gene TRBJ2-7; the match to TRBD1 covers 10 bases. Germline assignment: CDR1 MNHEY and CDR2 SVGAGI. CDR3 length: 14 amino acids. V shed 6 bases and J 5 bases; nucleotides not matched to a gene: 7. CDR3 sequence: CASSRGTGDNEQYF. CDR3 coding DNA: TGTGCCAGCAGCCGCGGGACAGGGGACAACGAGCAGTACTTC.

The V call is TRBV21-1, the J call TRBJ1-4. TRBV21-1 is a pseudogene locus. CDR3 length equals 21 residues. The CDR3 bases are TGTGCCAGCAGCAAAGGACCGGGATCGACGACCTTATCTGCAACTAATGAAAAACTGTTTTTT. It specifies CASSKGPGSTTLSATNEKLFF.